This TCR beta chain was observed in a study of T cell responses to AZD1222 COVID-19 vaccine. General study points: Clonal diversity was possibly underestimated, and white British individuals and females predominated among donors.

Germline CDR1 and CDR2: SGHRS and YFSETQ. The CDR3 runs to 18 residues. Trimming at V came to 3 bases and at J to 7 bases, leaving 22 bases not matched to a gene. Generated by immunoSEQ multiplex PCR, the TCRdb table keeps only in-frame clones and is missing some. The sample shows 120,000 to 150,000 clones, approximately 90% of them seen only once. Concerning this clone: The target antigen is unknown.

The chain is built from TRBV5-1 and TRBJ2-7; 7 positions match TRBD2. The TCR originated in an adult in good health. The sample in question was peripheral blood, obtained on day 0 of MenACWY control vaccination. The DNA for the CDR3 is TGCGCCAGCAGCTCCAACTTCGGGGAGGGAACTTGGACTCGGGAGCAGTACTTC. Translated, it gives CASSSNFGEGTWTREQYF.